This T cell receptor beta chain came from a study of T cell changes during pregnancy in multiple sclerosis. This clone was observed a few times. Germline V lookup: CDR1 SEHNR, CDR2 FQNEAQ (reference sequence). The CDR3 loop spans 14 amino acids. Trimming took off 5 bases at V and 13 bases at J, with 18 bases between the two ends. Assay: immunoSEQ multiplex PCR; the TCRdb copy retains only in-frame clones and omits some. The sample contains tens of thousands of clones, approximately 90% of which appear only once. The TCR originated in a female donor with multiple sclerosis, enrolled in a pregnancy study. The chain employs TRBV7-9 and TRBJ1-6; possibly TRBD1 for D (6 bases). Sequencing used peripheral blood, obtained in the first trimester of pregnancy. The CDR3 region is CASSHRTDDSPLHF. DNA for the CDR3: TGTGCCAGCAGCCACCGGACAGATGATAGCCCCCTCCACTTT.